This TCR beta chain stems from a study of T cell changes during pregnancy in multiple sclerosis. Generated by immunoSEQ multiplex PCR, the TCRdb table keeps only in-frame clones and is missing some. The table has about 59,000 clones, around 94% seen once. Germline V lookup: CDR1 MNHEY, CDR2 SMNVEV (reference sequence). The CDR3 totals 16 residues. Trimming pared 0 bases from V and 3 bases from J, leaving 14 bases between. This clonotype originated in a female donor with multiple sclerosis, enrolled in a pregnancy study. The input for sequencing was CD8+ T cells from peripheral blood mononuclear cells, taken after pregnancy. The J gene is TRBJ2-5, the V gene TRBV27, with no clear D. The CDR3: CASSLSVAFREETQYF. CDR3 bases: TGTGCCAGCAGTTTATCGGTAGCTTTCCGGGAAGAGACCCAGTACTTC.